A selection of T cell receptor beta chains follows, all from one sample in a study of blood T cell repertoires in COVID-19. The data were produced by immunoSEQ multiplex PCR, yet TCRdb's version contains in-frame clones alone and is incomplete. The table includes 350,000 to 450,000 clones, around nine tenths detected once. Input material: peripheral blood. The receptor source for this set is a woman aged 55 to 70 with COVID-19, enrolled during active disease. Each CDR3 is given with its conserved first and last residue. A D gene is named only where the DNA matches it firmly. The size field is filled for only some rows; it gives once, few, many or a size class.

D gene: TRBD2
J gene: TRBJ2-5
V gene: TRBV24-1
clone size: once
CDR3 protein: CATSDFKRGFETQYF
CDR3 DNA: TGTGCCACCAGTGATTTTAAGCGGGGGTTTGAGACCCAGTACTTC

D gene: -
J gene: TRBJ2-2
V gene: TRBV4-2
clone size: -
CDR3 protein: CASSQTPRGSPTGELFF
CDR3 DNA: TGTGCCAGCAGCCAAACTCCCCGGGGGAGCCCCACCGGGGAGCTGTTTTTT

D gene: -
J gene: TRBJ2-2
V gene: TRBV7-2
clone size: -
CDR3 protein: CASSLDPRGLATGELFF
CDR3 DNA: TGTGCCAGCAGCTTAGACCCCCGGGGTTTGGCCACCGGGGAGCTGTTTTTT

D gene: -
J gene: TRBJ1-2
V gene: TRBV6-2/TRBV6-3
clone size: -
CDR3 protein: CASSSTTNYGYTF
CDR3 DNA: TGTGCCAGCAGTTCAACAACGAACTATGGCTACACCTTC

D gene: TRBD1
J gene: TRBJ2-7
V gene: TRBV5-5
clone size: -
CDR3 protein: CASSLVRLVMDRGSYEQYF
CDR3 DNA: TGTGCCAGCAGCTTGGTTCGCCTAGTTATGGACAGGGGTTCCTACGAGCAGTACTTC

D gene: -
J gene: TRBJ1-2
V gene: TRBV20-1
clone size: -
CDR3 protein: CSASVTGGYTF
CDR3 DNA: TGCAGTGCTAGTGTAACTGGTGGCTACACCTTC

D gene: TRBD2
J gene: TRBJ2-5
V gene: TRBV6-5
clone size: -
CDR3 protein: CASSYSGTSGEETQYF
CDR3 DNA: TGTGCCAGCAGTTACTCCGGGACTAGCGGGGAAGAGACCCAGTACTTC

D gene: -
J gene: TRBJ1-2
V gene: TRBV5-6
clone size: -
CDR3 protein: CASSLAWGAYGYTF
CDR3 DNA: TGTGCCAGCAGCTTGGCCTGGGGCGCCTATGGCTACACCTTC

D gene: -
J gene: TRBJ1-1
V gene: TRBV20-1
clone size: -
CDR3 protein: CSARGTGWAFF
CDR3 DNA: TGCAGTGCTAGAGGCACAGGGTGGGCTTTCTTT

D gene: TRBD2
J gene: TRBJ2-3
V gene: TRBV29-1
clone size: -
CDR3 protein: CSVEERGTHDTQYF
CDR3 DNA: TGCAGCGTTGAAGAGCGGGGGACCCACGATACGCAGTATTTT

D gene: TRBD1
J gene: TRBJ1-2
V gene: TRBV18
clone size: -
CDR3 protein: CASSPSGQGYGYTF
CDR3 DNA: TGTGCCAGCTCACCTTCGGGACAGGGTTATGGCTACACCTTC

D gene: TRBD2
J gene: TRBJ2-7
V gene: TRBV9
clone size: -
CDR3 protein: CASSPRLAGDSEQYF
CDR3 DNA: TGTGCCAGCAGTCCACGCCTAGCGGGGGATTCCGAGCAGTACTTC

D gene: TRBD2
J gene: TRBJ2-3
V gene: TRBV7-3
clone size: -
CDR3 protein: CASSPGRLAGIDTQYF
CDR3 DNA: TGTGCCAGCAGCCCTGGGAGACTAGCGGGGATTGATACGCAGTATTTT

D gene: TRBD2
J gene: TRBJ2-5
V gene: TRBV7-2
clone size: once
CDR3 protein: CASSVGGGQETQYF
CDR3 DNA: TGTGCCAGCAGCGTCGGGGGAGGGCAAGAGACCCAGTACTTC

D gene: TRBD1
J gene: TRBJ1-3
V gene: TRBV7-3
clone size: -
CDR3 protein: CASSLQGESGNTIYF
CDR3 DNA: TGTGCCAGCAGCTTACAGGGGGAGTCTGGAAACACCATATATTTT

D gene: -
J gene: TRBJ1-2
V gene: TRBV19
clone size: -
CDR3 protein: CASSARTQITMYGYTF
CDR3 DNA: TGTGCCAGTAGTGCCCGGACTCAGATCACTATGTATGGCTACACCTTC

D gene: TRBD2
J gene: TRBJ2-1
V gene: TRBV15
clone size: -
CDR3 protein: CATSRDWDSGGADNEQFF
CDR3 DNA: TGTGCCACCAGCAGAGATTGGGATAGCGGGGGGGCGGATAATGAGCAGTTCTTC

D gene: -
J gene: TRBJ1-6
V gene: TRBV6-5
clone size: -
CDR3 protein: CASSYSMRNSPLHF
CDR3 DNA: TGTGCCAGCAGTTACTCGATGAGGAATTCACCCCTCCACTTT

D gene: -
J gene: TRBJ2-3
V gene: TRBV6-5
clone size: -
CDR3 protein: CASSSRQVTDTQYF
CDR3 DNA: TGTGCCAGCAGTTCACGACAGGTCACAGATACGCAGTATTTT

D gene: -
J gene: TRBJ2-7
V gene: TRBV5-4
clone size: -
CDR3 protein: CASSAGLLPEQYF
CDR3 DNA: TGTGCCAGCAGCGCCGGACTGTTACCCGAGCAGTACTTC

D gene: -
J gene: TRBJ1-1
V gene: TRBV9
clone size: -
CDR3 protein: CASSVGSLMRTEAFF
CDR3 DNA: TGTGCCAGCAGCGTAGGGTCTCTGATGCGCACTGAAGCTTTCTTT

D gene: TRBD2
J gene: TRBJ2-1
V gene: TRBV4-3
clone size: -
CDR3 protein: CASSLTSGYNEQFF
CDR3 DNA: TGCGCCAGCAGCCTGACTAGCGGCTACAATGAGCAGTTCTTC

D gene: TRBD2
J gene: TRBJ2-3
V gene: TRBV13
clone size: -
CDR3 protein: CASSRQFSIAGPTDTQYF
CDR3 DNA: TGTGCCAGCAGCCGACAATTTTCGATAGCGGGGCCCACAGATACGCAGTATTTT

D gene: -
J gene: TRBJ2-2
V gene: TRBV11-1
clone size: -
CDR3 protein: CASDDRFLTGELFF
CDR3 DNA: TGTGCCAGCGATGACAGGTTCCTCACCGGGGAGCTGTTTTTT

D gene: -
J gene: TRBJ2-5
V gene: TRBV5-1
clone size: -
CDR3 protein: CASSLVMGGPETQYF
CDR3 DNA: TGCGCCAGCAGCTTGGTAATGGGGGGGCCGGAGACCCAGTACTTC

D gene: TRBD1
J gene: TRBJ1-3
V gene: TRBV4-2
clone size: -
CDR3 protein: CASSQENRGGNTIYF
CDR3 DNA: TGTGCCAGCAGCCAAGAAAACAGGGGGGGAAACACCATATATTTT

D gene: -
J gene: TRBJ1-2
V gene: TRBV5-1
clone size: -
CDR3 protein: CASSWMGGAANYGYTF
CDR3 DNA: TGCGCCAGCAGCTGGATGGGGGGAGCAGCTAACTATGGCTACACCTTC

D gene: TRBD1
J gene: TRBJ2-7
V gene: TRBV7-3
clone size: -
CDR3 protein: CASSKTGTGGGEQYF
CDR3 DNA: TGTGCCAGCAGCAAAACCGGGACAGGGGGCGGGGAGCAGTACTTC